This TCR beta chain is drawn from a study of blood T cell repertoires in COVID-19. Study context: Both acute and convalescent COVID-19 samples were obtained from the United States, Italy and Spain. PBMCs, B-cell-depleted T cells, or T cells were the source of the cDNA or gDNA that made up the material.

Source study methods: Nucleated cell number was recorded as an estimate derived from reference gene primer amplification. Clones were sequenced by immunoSEQ multiplex PCR, and TCRdb holds only the in-frame ones, with some missing. For V, J and clone size, that table is used; D and trimming come from the DNA. The sample has some 59,000 clones, over 60% seen once. Patients at the Seattle site were enrolled during active infection and followed longitudinally. The V and J ends lost 2 bases and 2 bases respectively, with 6 bases between them. Germline assignment: CDR1 MDHEN and CDR2 SYDVKM. This CDR3 contains 13 residues.

Sequencing input: peripheral blood. The V and J genes are TRBV28 and TRBJ1-2; the D gene is possibly TRBD1 (6 bases). This clonotype was sampled from a man aged 25 to 45 with COVID-19, enrolled during active disease. The CDR3 sequence: CASSLGGNYGYTF. The CDR3 DNA is TGTGCCAGCAGTTTAGGGGGCAACTATGGCTACACCTTC.